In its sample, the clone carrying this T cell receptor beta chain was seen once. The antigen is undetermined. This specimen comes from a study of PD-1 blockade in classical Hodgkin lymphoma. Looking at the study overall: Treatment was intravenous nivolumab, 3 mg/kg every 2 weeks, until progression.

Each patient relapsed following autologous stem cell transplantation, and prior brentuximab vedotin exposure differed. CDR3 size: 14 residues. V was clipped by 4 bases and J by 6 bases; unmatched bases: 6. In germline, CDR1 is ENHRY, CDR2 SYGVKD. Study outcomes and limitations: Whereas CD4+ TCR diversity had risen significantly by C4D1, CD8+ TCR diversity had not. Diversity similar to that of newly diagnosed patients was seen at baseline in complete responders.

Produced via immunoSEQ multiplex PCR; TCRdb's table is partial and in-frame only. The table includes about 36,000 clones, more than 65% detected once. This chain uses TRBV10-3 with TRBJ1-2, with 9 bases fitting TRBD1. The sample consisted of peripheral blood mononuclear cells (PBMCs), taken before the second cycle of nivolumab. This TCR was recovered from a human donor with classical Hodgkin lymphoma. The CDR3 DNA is TGTGCCATCAGTGGGACTACAGGGGGCCATGGCTACACCTTC. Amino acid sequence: CAISGTTGGHGYTF.